This record looks at one TCR beta chain sequence and its context. Methods used by the authors: ImmunoSEQ sequences covered only the junction and lacked quality scores; filtering therefore differed. Data came from immunoSEQ multiplex PCR; TCRdb stores just in-frame clones and leaves some out. Clonal size and the V and J genes are those of that table, whereas D and trimming came from the DNA. This table has 1 million to 1.2 million clones, 60% to 80% appearing once. V lost 4 bases, J lost 0 bases, and 13 bases stayed unmatched. This CDR3 region has 19 residues. The germline gives CDR1 SGDLS, CDR2 YYNGEE. These data come from a study of shared clonotypes between healthy human individuals.

The receptor was isolated from a young man in good health. Some clones in this sample may be carry-over from other donors' samples. The specimen sequenced was memory CD4+ T cells from PBMCs. The subset denotes: CD45RA-negative fraction. The J gene is TRBJ2-2, the V gene TRBV9, with 9 positions matching TRBD2. CDR3 nucleotide sequence: TGTGCCAGCAGCCGGGGGGCGGGAGGGCCCCTCGCGAACACCGGGGAGCTGTTTTTT. Residues: CASSRGAGGPLANTGELFF.